A single sample gave rise to the 29 T cell receptor beta chains below, sequenced in a study of regulatory T cells in long-lasting Graves disease. Arm-PCR of CDR3 regions with iRepertoire HTBI primers generated TCR beta libraries. TCRdb reanalysed the multiplex PCR reads using MiXCR and keeps one entry per CDR3 protein. The sample has 430,000 or so distinct CDR3 sequences, over 20% seen once. The time point is: persistent/refractory GD, antithyroid drugs over 5 years with positive TRAb. PBMCs were the source of the RNA used for TCR sequencing. The sequencing used peripheral blood mononuclear cells (PBMCs), collected when the disease was refractory, from a patient treated with antithyroid drugs. The origin of the receptors is a female donor with Graves disease.

This clonotype was found many times. The chain uses TRBV12-3 or TRBV12-4 and TRBJ2-5, with D hard to call. The CDR3 has 13 amino acids. Trimming cost V 6 bases and J 1 base, with 9 bases left between them. In DNA form, the CDR3 reads TGTGCCAGCAGCTTAAGGTCCCAAGAGACCCAGTACTTC. It is translated as CASSLRSQETQYF.

This clonotype was observed a handful of times. The chain employs TRBV10-3 and TRBJ1-5; no clear D. Trimming took 4 bases from V and 2 from J, leaving 6 bases between them. The length of the CDR3 is 13 residues. CDR1 is ENHRY, CDR2 SYGVKD, per germline. CDR3 in DNA: TGTGCCATCAGTGTTGCAGGCAATCAGCCCCAGCATTTT. Encoded protein: CAISVAGNQPQHF.

Details on this clonotype: A much bigger clone sits one base away, suggesting this may be a read error. J is TRBJ2-4 and V is TRBV30; D gene uncertain. V was trimmed by 5 bases and J by 7 bases, leaving 9 bases between them. Germline V CDR1 and CDR2: GTSNPN, SVGIG (reference sequence). This CDR3 comprises 11 residues. DNA of the CDR3: TGTGCCTGGGCCGACGGGAACATTCAGTACTTC. This codes for CAWADGNIQYF.

This clonotype was picked up many times. The chain links TRBV5-1 to TRBJ1-4; D gene unclear. CDR1 is SGHRS, CDR2 YFSETQ, per germline. The V end was cut by 1 base, the J end by 5 bases, with 9 bases between. The CDR3 contains 14 residues. The CDR3 DNA reads TGCGCCAGCAGCTTGAAGAACCTGAATGAAAAACTGTTTTTT. Protein: CASSLKNLNEKLFF.

This clonotype showed up many times. This sequence joins TRBV20-1 and TRBJ1-6; D is unresolved. From germline, CDR1 is DFQATT and CDR2 SNEGSKA (reference sequence). V was shortened by 4 bases and J by 8 bases, with 9 bases between the two germline ends. This CDR3 is 12 amino acids long. This CDR3 reads CSANSQHSPLHF. The CDR3 region has the DNA TGCAGTGCTAATTCACAGCATTCACCCCTCCACTTT.

V is TRBV7-8 and J is TRBJ2-5; D remains ambiguous. In germline, CDR1 is SGHVS, CDR2 FQNEAQ. V was shortened by 1 base and J by 1 base, with 13 bases between the two germline ends. The length of the CDR3 is 16 residues. The CDR3 DNA follows: TGTGCCAGCAGCTTAGTCAGTAGAACGATCCAAGAGACCCAGTACTTC. Residues: CASSLVSRTIQETQYF.

The V and J genes are TRBV19 and TRBJ1-2, with a tentative D call TRBD1 (5 bases). V lost 7 bases and J 2 bases, leaving 17 bases between the germline ends. Germline V gives CDR1 LNHDA, CDR2 SQIVND (reference sequence). The CDR3 contains 15 residues. CDR3 loop: CASTNPSGGNYGYTF. The CDR3 DNA reads TGTGCCAGTACTAATCCCTCGGGGGGAAACTATGGCTACACCTTC.

In this sample, this clonotype turned up a few times. The V call is TRBV19, the J call TRBJ1-1, with 7 bases identical to TRBD1. This CDR3 region has 15 residues. After removal of 4 bases from V and 0 bases from J, the junction contained 5 bases not matched to a gene. Germline V gives CDR1 LNHDA, CDR2 SQIVND (reference sequence). The CDR3 loop is CASSNHRGLNTEAFF. CDR3 coding DNA: TGTGCCAGTAGTAACCACAGGGGACTGAACACTGAAGCTTTCTTT.

In this sample, this clonotype turned up many times. This chain joins TRBV7-8 and TRBJ2-2; no definite D call. The germline V and J ends were trimmed by 1 base and 3 bases, with 6 bases remaining between them. Per germline, CDR1 SGHVS and CDR2 FQNEAQ. This CDR3 has 14 residues. The CDR3 DNA follows: TGTGCCAGCAGCTTAGAGGCTTACACCGGGGAGCTGTTTTTT. It yields the protein CASSLEAYTGELFF.

V is TRBV28 and J is TRBJ1-1; weak D call: TRBD1 (5 bases). There are 14 residues in the CDR3. Trimming removed 3 bases from V and 1 base from J, with 9 bases in between. Germline V gene data show CDR1 as MDHEN and CDR2 as SYDVKM. The CDR3 region is CASSLPGPNTEAFF. CDR3 DNA: TGTGCCAGCAGTTTGCCAGGGCCGAACACTGAAGCTTTCTTT. Supplemented by reference TRBV28 and TRBJ1-1, the full variable domain reads DVKVTQSSRYLVKRTGEKVFLECVQDMDHENMFWYRQDPGLGLRLIYFSYDVKMKEKGDIPEGYSVSREKKERFSLILESASTNQTSMYLCASSLPGPNTEAFFGQGTRLTVV.

There are many counts of this clonotype. This chain links TRBV11-2 with TRBJ2-7; D assignment may be TRBD1 or TRBD2 (7 bases each). Per the germline V gene, CDR1 is SGHAT and CDR2 is FQNNGV. This CDR3 is built from 18 residues. V dropped 3 bases and J dropped 3 bases, with 24 bases sitting between them. CDR3 protein: CASSFGGQRLAVSYEQYF. CDR3 in DNA: TGTGCCAGCAGCTTTGGGGGACAGAGACTAGCTGTCAGCTACGAGCAGTACTTC.

At least ten counts were recorded for this clonotype. This chain uses TRBV20-1 with TRBJ2-7, with D possibly being TRBD2 (5 bases). Per germline, CDR1 DFQATT and CDR2 SNEGSKA (reference sequence). V lost 0 bases to trimming and J lost 4 bases, with 19 bases between them. This CDR3 has 16 residues. CDR3 nucleotides: TGCAGTGCTAGAGATATGGCGGGTGGGCCCTGGTACGAGCAGTACTTC. Protein product: CSARDMAGGPWYEQYF.

The V gene is TRBV6-2 or TRBV6-3, the J gene TRBJ2-3; D is undetermined. The ends were cut back, 5 bases at V and 5 bases at J, with 14 bases in the middle. This CDR3 is 14 amino acids long. Germline V gives CDR1 MNHEY, CDR2 SVGEGT. CDR3 loop: CASSHAPAEDTQYF. CDR3 nucleotides: TGTGCCAGCAGTCACGCCCCCGCGGAAGATACGCAGTATTTT.

The chain recombines TRBV29-1 with TRBJ2-2, with D possibly TRBD2 on 5 matching bases. Germline CDR1 is SQVTM and CDR2 is ANQGSEA. The V end was cut by 1 base, the J end by 2 bases, with 11 bases between. The CDR3 has 15 residues. CDR3 nucleotide sequence: TGCAGCGTTGAAGCCGCCGGGAAAAACACCGGGGAGCTGTTTTTT. It specifies CSVEAAGKNTGELFF.

About this clonotype itself: It may be a read error: a sequence one base away is much more abundant. The gene calls are TRBV2 and TRBJ2-7, with D uncertain. The germline CDR1 and CDR2 sequences are SNHLY and FYNNEI. This CDR3 has 12 amino acids. The CDR3 spells CACSESENEQYF. CDR3 in DNA: TGTGCCTGCAGTGAAAGTGAAAACGAGCAGTACTTC.

This clonotype has more than one count but fewer than ten. The J gene is TRBJ1-1, the V gene TRBV4-1; no reliable D call. Trimming pared 0 bases from V and 4 bases from J, leaving 9 bases between. This CDR3 has 14 amino acids. Per the germline V gene, CDR1 is MGHRA and CDR2 is YSYEKL. As DNA, the CDR3 is TGCGCCAGCAGCCAAGAAGCTCGGGGCACTGAAGCTTTCTTT. Translating gives CASSQEARGTEAFF.

This clonotype was picked up a small number of times. The genes are TRBV2 and TRBJ2-1; 12 bases are shared with TRBD1. Per germline, CDR1 SNHLY and CDR2 FYNNEI. V was pared by 4 bases and J by 6 bases, with 13 bases of the junction left unmatched. The CDR3 is made up of 18 amino acids. The CDR3 sequence is CASSVPGTGGSKSNEQFF. The CDR3 DNA follows: TGTGCCAGCAGTGTTCCCGGGACAGGGGGCTCTAAATCCAATGAGCAGTTCTTC.

V usage is TRBV20-1 and J usage is TRBJ1-1; D not resolved. This CDR3 contains 13 residues. V lost 5 bases and J 4 bases, leaving 14 bases between the germline ends. CDR1 is DFQATT, CDR2 SNEGSKA, per germline (reference sequence). The CDR3 bases are TGCAGTGCTTCGACGATTAGGTCCACTGAAGCTTTCTTT. This codes for CSASTIRSTEAFF.

The chain has TRBV15 and TRBJ2-1; a possible D gene is TRBD2 (5 bases). Trimming removed 1 base from V and 3 bases from J, with 16 bases in between. The CDR3 contains 17 residues. The V gene's germline CDR1 is LNHNV and CDR2 YYDKDF (reference sequence). CDR3 loop: CATSRVLSQRSYNEQFF. The CDR3 DNA is TGTGCCACCAGCAGAGTGCTCTCGCAGCGGAGCTACAATGAGCAGTTCTTC.

The genes are TRBV28 and TRBJ1-4; the D is unclear. V lost 9 bases, J lost 4 bases, and 12 bases lay in between. The V gene's germline CDR1 is MDHEN and CDR2 SYDVKM. The CDR3 runs 13 residues. DNA of the CDR3: TGTGCCAGTGAAGGCCTTAGTAATGAAAAACTGTTTTTT. This gives the protein CASEGLSNEKLFF.

The V call is TRBV7-2, the J call TRBJ2-7, with a weak D call TRBD1 (6 bases). This CDR3 spans 15 amino acids. Germline lookup yields CDR1 SGHTA and CDR2 FQGNSA. Deletions cut 6 bases from V and 0 bases from J, with 15 bases between. The CDR3 DNA reads as TGTGCCAGCAGTCCCCGGCCAGGGGACTCCTACGAGCAGTACTTC. Translating gives CASSPRPGDSYEQYF.

This clonotype came up a few times. This chain joins TRBV12-3 or TRBV12-4 and TRBJ2-2; the D gene is possibly TRBD2 (6 bases). The V and J ends lost 8 bases and 5 bases respectively, with 15 bases between them. The CDR3 loop spans 14 amino acids. CDR3 nucleotides: TGTGCCAGCGCAGAGCGGGCGGGAACCGGGGAGCTGTTTTTT. Amino acids: CASAERAGTGELFF.

The J gene is TRBJ2-6, the V gene TRBV9; 11 nucleotides align to TRBD2. This CDR3 is 17 amino acids long. In germline, CDR1 is SGDLS, CDR2 YYNGEE. With V trimmed by 4 bases and J by 0 bases, 3 bases remained unmatched. CDR3 nucleotide sequence: TGTGCCAGCAGCACGGGACTAGCGGTCTCTGGGGCCAACGTCCTGACTTTC. Translation: CASSTGLAVSGANVLTF.

This clonotype has a count of ten or more. The genes are TRBV7-2 and TRBJ2-7; TRBD2 is a possible D gene (6 bases). Germline V gives CDR1 SGHTA, CDR2 FQGNSA. The V end was cut by 6 bases, the J end by 4 bases, with 13 bases between. This CDR3 is 13 amino acids long. Written as DNA, the CDR3 is TGTGCCAGCAGTTTGGGGGGATTTTACGAGCAGTACTTC. As protein: CASSLGGFYEQYF.

This clonotype was seen repeatedly, ten times or more. This chain connects TRBV6-1 to TRBJ2-5; D is undetermined. The CDR3 extends over 11 amino acids. Germline V gene sequence: CDR1 MNHNS, CDR2 SASEGT. Trimming removed 6 bases from V and 3 bases from J, with 5 bases in between. The CDR3: CASRREETQYF. The CDR3, as DNA: TGTGCCAGCAGACGAGAAGAGACCCAGTACTTC.

This clonotype came up a few times. The rearrangement uses TRBV2 and TRBJ2-1; 7 bases fit TRBD1. Trimming took 4 bases from V and 0 from J; bases not matched to a gene: 9. The V gene's germline CDR1 is SNHLY and CDR2 FYNNEI. There are 17 residues in the CDR3. CDR3 sequence reads: CASSAGQTLSSYNEQFF. The CDR3 nucleotides are TGTGCCAGCAGTGCGGGACAGACGTTGAGCTCCTACAATGAGCAGTTCTTC. Full variable domain (outside the CDR3, taken from reference TRBV2 and TRBJ2-1): EPEVTQTPSHQVTQMGQEVILRCVPISNHLYFYWYRQILGQKVEFLVSFYNNEISEKSEIFDDQFSVERPDGSNFTLKIRSTKLEDSAMYFCASSAGQTLSSYNEQFFGPGTRLTVL.

This clonotype was found a few times. The J gene is TRBJ1-1, the V gene TRBV7-6; the match to TRBD1 covers 9 bases. From germline, CDR1 is SGHVS and CDR2 FNYEAQ. The V gene end was trimmed by 5 bases and the J gene end by 6 bases; junction bases not matched to a gene: 4. The CDR3 spans 13 residues. The CDR3 DNA is TGTGCCAGCAGCATGAGACAGGGGGCTGAAGCTTTCTTT. Translation: CASSMRQGAEAFF. Complete variable domain (other parts from reference TRBV7-6 and TRBJ1-1): GAGVSQSPRYKVTKRGQDVALRCDPISGHVSLYWYRQALGQGPEFLTYFNYEAQQDKSGLPNDRFSAERPEGSISTLTIQRTEQRDSAMYRCASSMRQGAEAFFGQGTRLTVV.

The rearrangement links TRBV20-1 to TRBJ2-1; 8 nucleotides match TRBD1. V gave up 0 bases and J gave up 10 bases; unmatched junction bases: 14. Germline values: CDR1 DFQATT, CDR2 SNEGSKA (reference sequence). This CDR3 is 16 amino acids long. The CDR3 loop reads CSARDLRQGTLREQFF. The CDR3 DNA follows: TGCAGTGCTAGAGACCTTCGACAGGGGACGCTTCGCGAGCAGTTCTTC.

The chain couples TRBV4-1 to TRBJ2-7, with 12 bases aligning to TRBD2. The CDR3 is made up of 20 amino acids. Per germline, CDR1 MGHRA and CDR2 YSYEKL. V lost 0 bases and J lost 3; bases outside the gene matches: 15. Here the CDR3 DNA reads TGCGCCAGCAGCCAAGAGGTCCGGCGAGGACTAGCGGGATTGATCTACGAGCAGTACTTC. Amino acids: CASSQEVRRGLAGLIYEQYF.